This section outlines one T cell receptor (beta chain) sequence together with its context. Antigen: not known. TCRdb itself ran the reads through MiXCR, one entry per CDR3 protein. The sample records fewer than 70,000 distinct CDR3 sequences, about 60% being singletons. Germline CDR1 is DFQATT and CDR2 is SNEGSKA (reference sequence). This CDR3 region has 13 residues. With 0 bases removed from V and 6 bases from J, the gap between germline ends came to 11 bases. This sample was taken from a study of type 1 regulatory T cells. At the level of the study: This in vitro CD4 product, T-allo10, is enriched for Tr1 cells and alloantigen-specific.

The graft donor-derived T-allo10 cells reportedly recognize host alloantigens, are anergic, and suppress alloantigen-specifically. This chain links TRBV20-1 with TRBJ1-2, with D hard to call. The sequenced material came from cultured T cells, either the whole culture or a sorted T cell fraction (not recorded which). Noted subset: Tr1-enriched cell product generated in vitro against host alloantigens. This clonotype originated in a human donor in good health. CDR3 loop: CSARDSARNGYTF. In DNA, the CDR3 is TGCAGTGCTAGAGACAGCGCTAGAAATGGCTACACCTTC.